This passage covers 14 T cell receptor beta chains from one sample sequenced in a study of blood T cells in healthy people across ages. It was with a sample-barcoded 5' primer and a J-beta primer mix that a second PCR of roughly 7 to 12 cycles was run. TCRdb itself ran the 5' RACE reads through MiXCR, one entry per CDR3 protein. The sample comprises some 900,000 distinct CDR3 sequences, about 28% of which are singletons, and 15% to 20% rests with the top ten. The sequencing sample was made of blood. The origin of the receptors is a woman aged 80 or older in good health.

This clonotype was observed many times. The chain is built from TRBV20-1 and TRBJ1-1; D is perhaps TRBD1 (6 bases). Looked up from germline, CDR1 is DFQATT and CDR2 is SNEGSKA (reference sequence). V gave up 1 base and J gave up 3 bases, with 15 bases separating them. The CDR3 loop spans 15 amino acids. This CDR3 is CSARATTGWDTEAFF. CDR3 nucleotide sequence: TGCAGTGCTAGAGCTACAACAGGGTGGGACACTGAAGCTTTCTTT.

The chain employs TRBV7-9 and TRBJ1-3; possibly TRBD1 for D (5 bases). V lost 5 bases, J lost 2 bases, and 10 bases lay in between. The CDR3 loop spans 14 amino acids. Looked up from germline, CDR1 is SEHNR and CDR2 is FQNEAQ (reference sequence). This CDR3 is CASSVGAAGNTIYF. In DNA, the CDR3 is TGTGCCAGCAGCGTTGGGGCGGCTGGAAACACCATATATTTT.

As regards this clonotype: A much bigger clone sits one base away, suggesting this may be a read error. This chain links TRBV10-3 with TRBJ1-2; D call uncertain. There are 13 residues in the CDR3. Per germline, CDR1 ENHRY and CDR2 SYGVKD. Trimming left V 6 bases short and J 4 bases short, with 12 bases between. The CDR3 is CAIREDPSYGYTF. The CDR3 region has the DNA TGTGCCATCAGGGAGGACCCGAGCTATGGCTACACCTTC.

The rearrangement joins TRBV7-2 to TRBJ2-5, with 7 bases fitting TRBD2. The CDR3 length is 16 residues. With V trimmed by 2 bases and J by 2 bases, 8 bases remained unmatched. In germline, CDR1 is SGHTA, CDR2 FQGNSA. As DNA, the CDR3 is TGTGCCAGCAGCTTATGGCGGGGGTCGTCTCAAGAGACCCAGTACTTC. Its translation: CASSLWRGSSQETQYF.

The chain carries TRBV6-5 and TRBJ2-5; D gene unclear. CDR3 length equals 13 residues. V was shortened by 6 bases and J by 1 base, with 9 bases between the two germline ends. The germline gives CDR1 MNHEY, CDR2 SVGAGI. CDR3 nucleotide sequence: TGTGCCAGCAGAACAGACTTCCAAGAGACCCAGTACTTC. Protein product: CASRTDFQETQYF.

J is TRBJ2-4 and V is TRBV30, with 7 bases aligning to TRBD2. Trimming at V came to 1 base and at J to 4 bases, leaving 1 base not matched to a gene. CDR3 length equals 13 residues. The germline V gene encodes CDR1 GTSNPN and CDR2 SVGIG (reference sequence). DNA for the CDR3: TGTGCCTGGAGTGGGGGGGGGAAAAACATTCAGTACTTC. It is translated as CAWSGGGKNIQYF. Variable domain in full (rest from reference TRBV30 and TRBJ2-4): SQTIHQWPATLVQPVGSPLSLECTVEGTSNPNLYWYRQAAGRGLQLLFYSVGIGQISSEVPQNLSASRPQDRQFILSSKKLLLSDSGFYLCAWSGGGKNIQYFGAGTRLSVL.

There are a few counts of this clonotype. V is TRBV11-2 and J is TRBJ2-3, with a possible D match to TRBD1 (5 bases). Germline CDR1 SGHAT, CDR2 FQNNGV. The CDR3 contains 14 residues. Between the trimmed V and J ends, which lost 2 bases and 3 bases, there was a span of 9 bases. The CDR3 protein is CASSLQGWTDTQYF. CDR3 coding DNA: TGTGCCAGCAGCTTACAGGGTTGGACAGATACGCAGTATTTT.

This clonotype was seen many times. The CDR3 protein is CASSTGRNQPQHF. DNA of the CDR3: TGTGCCAGCAGTACAGGGAGGAATCAGCCCCAGCATTTT. The V call is TRBV6-2 or TRBV6-3, the J call TRBJ1-5; weak D call: TRBD1 (6 bases). The CDR3 is 13 residues long. V dropped 5 bases and J dropped 4 bases, with 9 bases sitting between them. CDR1 and CDR2 (germline): MNHEY, SVGEGT.

This clonotype was seen ten or more times. The chain has TRBV7-2 and TRBJ2-3; no definite D call. Looked up from germline, CDR1 is SGHTA and CDR2 is FQGNSA. V was shortened by 0 bases and J by 4 bases, with 8 bases between the two germline ends. The CDR3 has 14 amino acids. The CDR3 DNA reads as TGTGCCAGCAGCTTAGCGGGGATCGCAGATACGCAGTATTTT. Translated: CASSLAGIADTQYF.

The chain employs TRBV20-1 and TRBJ1-5; 7 bases map to TRBD1. Germline-derived CDR1 and CDR2 are DFQATT and SNEGSKA (reference sequence). The CDR3 extends over 15 amino acids. V was clipped by 1 base and J by 6 bases; unmatched bases: 9. This chain's CDR3 is CSARAASGGRQPQHF. The CDR3 coding sequence is TGCAGTGCTAGAGCGGCTTCAGGGGGACGTCAGCCCCAGCATTTT.

The V and J genes are TRBV4-2 and TRBJ2-2; 9 bases line up with TRBD2. The CDR3 sequence is 16 residues long. The V segment lost 0 bases and the J segment 4 bases; nucleotides outside the gene matches: 3. From germline, CDR1 is LGHNA and CDR2 YNFKEQ. The CDR3 loop reads CASSQDPAGGTGELFF. CDR3 nucleotide sequence: TGTGCCAGCAGCCAAGATCCAGCGGGGGGCACCGGGGAGCTGTTTTTT.

Only one count was recorded for this clonotype. The chain carries TRBV11-3 and TRBJ1-1, with D possibly matching TRBD1 (6 bases). Germline CDR1 SGHNT, CDR2 YENEEA. V dropped 1 base and J dropped 8 bases, with 20 bases sitting between them. The CDR3 is made up of 16 amino acids. Written as DNA, the CDR3 is TGTGCCAGCAGCTTAGTAGGGGGGGCTGCCTTAAGGGAAGCTTTCTTT. This translates into CASSLVGGAALREAFF.

Of note for this clonotype: A much larger clone is a single base away; this may be a read error. This chain links TRBV11-2 with TRBJ2-5, with unresolved D. The CDR3 length is 14 residues. Germline-derived CDR1 and CDR2 are SGHAT and FQNNGV. V was shortened by 6 bases and J by 11 bases, with 22 bases between the two germline ends. The CDR3 DNA follows: TGTGCCAGCAGTTTTTCCTCTCTTCGGAATGAGCAGTACTTC. Translated: CASSFSSLRNEQYF. The complete variable domain, with remaining parts taken from reference TRBV11-2 and TRBJ2-5, reads EAGVAQSPRYKIIEKRQSVAFWCNPISGHATLYWYQQILGQGPKLLIQFQNNGVVDDSQLPKDRFSAERLKGVDSTLKIQPAKLEDSAVYLCASSFSSLRNEQYFGPGTRLLVL.

This clonotype was detected many times. The rearrangement joins TRBV20-1 to TRBJ2-3; D might be TRBD1 (5 bases). CDR1 and CDR2 (germline): DFQATT, SNEGSKA (reference sequence). V lost 0 bases, J lost 4 bases, and 8 bases lay in between. The CDR3 has 13 residues. The CDR3 reads CSARETGADTQYF. In DNA, the CDR3 is TGCAGTGCTAGAGAAACAGGAGCAGATACGCAGTATTTT.